The clone carrying this TCR beta chain was seen more than once but under ten times. Its target is not known. The data belong to a study of T cell repertoires in cytomegalovirus infection. TCRdb redid the calling of the reads with MiXCR, one entry per CDR3 protein. The sample holds around 710,000 distinct CDR3 sequences, 25% to 30% seen once. The study's findings and limits: Pooled public TCR beta family frequency picked out CMV carriers with the relevant HLA.

Germline V lookup: CDR1 SGHAT, CDR2 FQNNGV. The CDR3 is made up of 18 amino acids. With 5 bases clipped from V and 2 bases from J, the junction kept 16 bases outside the gene matches. This TCR was sampled from a human donor in good health (CMV status not recorded). Some clones in this sample may be carry-over from other donors' samples. The V call is TRBV11-2, the J call TRBJ1-2; 8 bases match TRBD1. The sequences come from cultured CD8+ T cells from PBMCs, collected from culture after CMV antigen stimulation. CDR3 nucleotides: TGTGCCAGCAGCCAACGGTTGCAGGGGGCTAGGAAGAACTATGGCTACACCTTC. Its translation is CASSQRLQGARKNYGYTF.